Each of the 11 T cell receptor beta chains below was sequenced from the same sample in a study of response to subunit inactivated influenza vaccine. TCRdb recomputed calls from the RT-PCR reads with MiXCR, one row per CDR3 protein. The profile shows around 760,000 distinct CDR3 sequences, approximately 15% of them singletons. This specimen consisted of PBMCs from blood, obtained 14 to 15 days before vaccination. The receptors derive from a man aged 45-65 years who received an inactivated influenza vaccine.

This clonotype came up a few times. This chain uses TRBV27 with TRBJ1-5, with D uncertain. V gave up 5 bases and J gave up 3 bases, with 8 bases separating them. The CDR3 has 13 residues. CDR1 is MNHEY and CDR2 is SMNVEV in the germline V gene (reference sequence). The CDR3 protein is CASSAYFNQPQHF. In DNA, the CDR3 is TGTGCCAGCAGTGCCTATTTCAATCAGCCCCAGCATTTT.

The chain is built from TRBV2 and TRBJ2-5; D tentatively reads TRBD1 or TRBD2 (5 bases each). The V and J ends lost 10 bases and 4 bases respectively, with 13 bases between them. The CDR3 totals 12 residues. Germline V gene lookup returns CDR1 SNHLY and CDR2 FYNNEI. The CDR3 loop is CATRGELETQYF. The CDR3 region has the DNA TGTGCCACCAGAGGGGAGTTAGAGACCCAGTACTTC.

The chain uses TRBV6-2 or TRBV6-3 and TRBJ2-7, with 8 bases identical to TRBD1. The J segment lost 6 bases and the V segment lost 6 bases, leaving 7 bases of the junction unmatched. The CDR3 is made up of 13 amino acids. From germline, CDR1 is MNHEY and CDR2 SVGEGT. CDR3 sequence reads: CASSPRGQSEQYF. CDR3 in DNA: TGTGCCAGCAGCCCCAGGGGGCAAAGCGAGCAGTACTTC.

In DNA form, the CDR3 reads TGCAGTGCCCGGGCGACAGCCCGGACGATTAATTCACCCCTCCACTTT. Its protein is CSARATARTINSPLHF. The chain joins TRBV20-1 to TRBJ1-6, with a weak D call TRBD1 (5 bases). Between the trimmed V and J ends, which lost 6 bases and 6 bases, there was a span of 21 bases. There are 16 residues in the CDR3. From germline, CDR1 is DFQATT and CDR2 SNEGSKA (reference sequence).

This clonotype was recorded a few times. CDR3 in amino acids: CSASIARHTDTQYF. The CDR3, as DNA: TGCAGTGCTAGTATAGCGCGTCACACAGATACGCAGTATTTT. This chain links TRBV20-1 with TRBJ2-3; tentatively, D is TRBD2 (5 bases). Trimming cost V 3 bases and J 2 bases, with 12 bases left between them. This CDR3 is 14 amino acids long. CDR1 is DFQATT, CDR2 SNEGSKA, per germline (reference sequence).

This clonotype was detected a few times. This chain connects TRBV10-3 to TRBJ2-7, with 8 bases that match TRBD1. The CDR3 contains 13 residues. V shed 2 bases, J shed 3 bases, and the junction held 0 bases outside the gene matches. CDR1 and CDR2 (germline): ENHRY, SYGVKD. As DNA, the CDR3 is TGTGCCATCAGTGAGGGACAGGGCTACGAGCAGTACTTC. Translation: CAISEGQGYEQYF.

This sequence joins TRBV2 and TRBJ2-1, with 12 bases matching TRBD2. CDR1 and CDR2 (germline): SNHLY, FYNNEI. The V gene end was trimmed by 6 bases and the J gene end by 8 bases; junction bases not matched to a gene: 5. There are 14 residues in the CDR3. CDR3 DNA sequence: TGTGCCAGCAGACTAGCGGGAGGCCCTGATGAGCAGTTCTTC. As protein: CASRLAGGPDEQFF.

The chain carries TRBV5-1 and TRBJ1-3; D is ambiguous. The CDR3 length is 14 residues. V was cut by 0 bases and J by 0 bases, with 4 bases left in between. The germline V gene has CDR1 SGHRS and CDR2 YFSETQ. The DNA of the CDR3 is TGCGCCAGCAGCTTGGACAACTCTGGAAACACCATATATTTT. Protein product: CASSLDNSGNTIYF.

There are a few counts of this clonotype. The chain joins TRBV6-1 to TRBJ1-2, with 8 bases matching TRBD1. V lost 5 bases, J lost 9 bases, and 14 bases stayed unmatched. CDR3 length: 15 amino acids. The germline V gene has CDR1 MNHNS and CDR2 SASEGT. The CDR3: CASSTHLQGALSYTF. The DNA of the CDR3 is TGTGCCAGCAGTACGCATCTTCAGGGGGCGCTGAGCTACACCTTC.

This clonotype has more than one count but fewer than ten. CDR3 sequence: CASILISGAYNSPLHF. CDR3 sequence (DNA): TGTGCCAGCATCCTAATTTCCGGGGCCTATAATTCACCCCTCCACTTT. The V and J genes are TRBV12-3 or TRBV12-4 and TRBJ1-6; D gene unclear. V lost 7 bases and J lost 2, with 15 bases in between. The CDR3 spans 16 residues.

This clonotype was seen a few times. This chain connects TRBV6-5 to TRBJ2-7; the D gene is possibly TRBD2 (7 bases). The length of the CDR3 is 14 residues. V lost 1 base and J 6 bases, leaving 13 bases between the germline ends. CDR1 is MNHEY and CDR2 is SVGAGI in the germline V gene. The CDR3 region has the DNA TGTGCCAGCAGTTACTATCGGGGGGCGAGCGAGCAGTACTTC. Amino acids: CASSYYRGASEQYF.